A selection of T cell receptor beta chains follows, all from one sample in a study of pediatric ulcerative colitis. The assay was immunoSEQ multiplex PCR, and TCRdb's table has in-frame clones only and misses some. The data show tens of thousands of clones, about three quarters seen once. Specimen: gut tissue. These receptors came from a boy aged 10-17 years with moderate ulcerative colitis. Each CDR3 is given with its conserved first and last residue. D genes are given only for firm matches. Clone size appears in some rows only: once, few, many, or a class for an expanded clone.

CASSHLGTGILSSYEQYF TGTGCCAGCAGCCACCTCGGGACAGGGATTTTGAGCTCCTACGAGCAGTACTTC few TRBD1 TRBJ2-7 TRBV5-6
CASSPGRGNSPLHF TGTGCCAGCAGCCCGGGGAGGGGGAATTCACCCCTCCACTTT - - TRBJ1-6 TRBV5-6
CASRATEETQYF TGTGCCAGCAGAGCAACTGAAGAGACCCAGTACTTC - - TRBJ2-5 TRBV11-3
CASSPPFTGGSRYEQYF TGTGCCAGCTCACCACCGTTTACAGGGGGCAGCCGATACGAGCAGTACTTC - TRBD1 TRBJ2-7 TRBV18
CASRFSYGYTF TGTGCAAGTCGCTTCTCCTATGGCTACACCTTC - - TRBJ1-2 TRBV12-2
CASSPMNSGRQFF TGTGCCAGCAGCCCTATGAATAGCGGGAGGCAGTTCTTC once TRBD2 TRBJ2-1 TRBV7-9
CASSPSTGEYSPLHF TGTGCCAGCAGCCCCTCGACAGGGGAGTATTCACCCCTCCACTTT few TRBD1 TRBJ1-6 TRBV4-2
CASTRIRDRVGSPLHF TGTGCCAGCACCAGAATCCGGGACAGGGTAGGATCACCCCTCCACTTT - TRBD1 TRBJ1-6 TRBV28
CASRQRNTGELFF TGCGCCAGCAGACAGCGCAACACCGGGGAGCTGTTTTTT - - TRBJ2-2 TRBV5-1
CASSLAGGMTEAFF TGCGCCAGCAGCTTGGCCGGGGGTATGACTGAAGCTTTCTTT - - TRBJ1-1 TRBV5-1
CASKSANYNEQFF TGTGCCAGCAAAAGCGCCAACTACAATGAGCAGTTCTTC - - TRBJ2-1 TRBV2
CASSQEKGETQYF TGTGCCAGCAGCCAAGAGAAGGGGGAGACCCAGTACTTC - - TRBJ2-5 TRBV4-2
CASSLGHTYEQYF TGTGCCAGCAGCTTAGGGCACACCTACGAGCAGTACTTC - - TRBJ2-7 TRBV7-2
CASREGGNTGELFF TGCGCCAGCAGGGAAGGCGGGAACACCGGGGAGCTGTTTTTT medium-sized - TRBJ2-2 TRBV5-1
CASSSTLGSDTQYF TGTGCCAGCAGCTCAACCCTGGGGTCAGATACGCAGTATTTT - - TRBJ2-3 TRBV13
CASSPPGQGNEKLFF TGTGCCAGCAGTCCCCCGGGACAGGGGAATGAAAAACTGTTTTTT - TRBD1 TRBJ1-4 TRBV7-8
CATFKWGAQYGYTF TGTGCCACTTTCAAATGGGGAGCCCAGTACGGCTACACCTTC - - TRBJ1-2 TRBV27
CASNPGETQYF TGTGCCAGCAACCCGGGGGAGACCCAGTACTTC - - TRBJ2-5 TRBV2
CASSFPGQGTPYEQYF TGTGCCAGCAGCTTCCCGGGACAGGGAACCCCCTACGAGCAGTACTTC - TRBD1 TRBJ2-7 TRBV7-9
CASSQERLGSYGYTF TGCGCCAGCAGCCAAGAACGGCTGGGGAGCTATGGCTACACCTTC - - TRBJ1-2 TRBV4-1
CASSRPGTGGPGNTIYF TGTGCCAGCAGCCGCCCCGGGACAGGGGGTCCTGGAAACACCATATATTTT - TRBD1 TRBJ1-3 TRBV6-4
CASSLGVNAGGEQFF TGTGCCAGCAGCTTAGGGGTGAATGCGGGGGGTGAGCAGTTCTTC - TRBD2 TRBJ2-1 TRBV7-2
CASSPRTSREQFF TGCGCCAGCAGCCCTAGGACTAGCAGGGAGCAGTTCTTC few TRBD2 TRBJ2-1 TRBV5-1
CASNVPGGSHNEQFF TGCGCCAGCAACGTACCCGGGGGGAGCCACAATGAGCAGTTCTTC - TRBD2 TRBJ2-1 TRBV4-1
CASSLWGKREDTGELFF TGTGCCAGCAGCCTCTGGGGGAAGCGGGAGGATACCGGGGAGCTGTTTTTT - TRBD2 TRBJ2-2 TRBV28
CASSSPDWNTGELFF TGTGCCAGCAGCTCGCCCGACTGGAACACCGGGGAGCTGTTTTTT - - TRBJ2-2 TRBV7-6
CASSTQGWASSGNTIYF TGTGCCAGCAGCACCCAGGGGTGGGCCAGCTCTGGAAACACCATATATTTT - - TRBJ1-3 TRBV11-3
CASSQGRPGQGTFNYGYTF TGCGCCAGCAGCCAAGGGCGACCGGGACAGGGGACCTTTAACTATGGCTACACCTTC - TRBD1 TRBJ1-2 TRBV4-3
CATGQGASGYGYTF TGTGCCACCGGACAGGGGGCTTCGGGCTATGGCTACACCTTC once TRBD1 TRBJ1-2 TRBV6-1
CASSLTQIVRSGFSYEQYF TGTGCCAGCAGCTTGACACAAATCGTTAGAAGCGGATTCTCCTACGAGCAGTACTTC - - TRBJ2-7 TRBV5-5
CASSSTGKMEKLFF TGTGCCAGCAGTTCCACAGGGAAGATGGAAAAACTGTTTTTT - - TRBJ1-4 TRBV6-1
CASSLGPWNTEAFF TGTGCCAGCAGCCTGGGACCGTGGAACACTGAAGCTTTCTTT - - TRBJ1-1 TRBV7-9
CASRTDTQYF TGTGCCAGCAGAACAGATACGCAGTATTTT few - TRBJ2-3 TRBV6-1